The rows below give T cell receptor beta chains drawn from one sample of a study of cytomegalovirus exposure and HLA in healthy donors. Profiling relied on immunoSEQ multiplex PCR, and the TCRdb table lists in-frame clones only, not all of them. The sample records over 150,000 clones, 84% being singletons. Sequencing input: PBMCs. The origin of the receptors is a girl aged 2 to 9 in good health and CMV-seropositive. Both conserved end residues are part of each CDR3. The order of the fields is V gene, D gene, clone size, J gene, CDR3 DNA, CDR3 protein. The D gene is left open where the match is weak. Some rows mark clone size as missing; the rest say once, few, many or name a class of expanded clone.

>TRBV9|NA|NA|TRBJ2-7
TGTGCCAGCAGCGTAGAAGCAGGAATCTACGAGCAGTACTTC
CASSVEAGIYEQYF
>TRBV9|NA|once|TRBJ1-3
TGTGCCAGCAGCGCGGGGGGTTCGGTCTCTGGAAACACCATATATTTT
CASSAGGSVSGNTIYF
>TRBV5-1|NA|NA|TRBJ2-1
TGCGCCAGCAGCGCCGACAGCCACAATGAGCAGTTCTTC
CASSADSHNEQFF
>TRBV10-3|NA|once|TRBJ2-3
TGTGCCATCGCGGCTAGCACAGATACGCAGTATTTT
CAIAASTDTQYF
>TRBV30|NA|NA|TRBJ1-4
TGTGCCTGGAGTTCATGGGGGGACGGGGAAAAACTGTTTTTT
CAWSSWGDGEKLFF
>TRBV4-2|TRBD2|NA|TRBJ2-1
TGTGCCAGCGGCCGGGAGCGGGGCTATAATGAGCAGTTCTTC
CASGRERGYNEQFF
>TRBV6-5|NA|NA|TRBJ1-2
TGTGCCAGCAGGGAGACAGCTTCTAACTATGGCTACACCTTC
CASRETASNYGYTF
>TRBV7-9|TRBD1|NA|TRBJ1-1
TGTGCCAGCAGCTTAGATAGGACAGGGGGTTTGGCTTTCTTT
CASSLDRTGGLAFF
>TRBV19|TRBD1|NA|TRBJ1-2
TGTGCCAGTAGTATAGCGGACAGGTACTATGGCTACACCTTC
CASSIADRYYGYTF
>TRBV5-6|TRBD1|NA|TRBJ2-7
TGTGCCAGCAGCCGACAGGGACGCTCCTACGAGCAGTACTTC
CASSRQGRSYEQYF
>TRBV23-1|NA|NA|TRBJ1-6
TGCGCCAGCAGTCAGTCGGCAGGAAAGACCTCCTATAATTCACCCCTCCACTTT
CASSQSAGKTSYNSPLHF
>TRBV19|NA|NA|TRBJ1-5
TGTGCCAGTAGTTCATCGGGTTTCCGCCAGCCCCAGCATTTT
CASSSSGFRQPQHF
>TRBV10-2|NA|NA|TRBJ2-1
TGCGCCAGCAGTGGGACAAGACCAATCAATGAGCAGTTCTTC
CASSGTRPINEQFF
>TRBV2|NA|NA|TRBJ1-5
TGTGCCAGCAGTGAAGAAGTAGGCAGGGCTCAGCCCCAGCATTTT
CASSEEVGRAQPQHF
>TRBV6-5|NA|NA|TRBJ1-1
TGTGCCAGCAGTCCCCAAACTGGGCCCAACACTGAAGCTTTCTTT
CASSPQTGPNTEAFF
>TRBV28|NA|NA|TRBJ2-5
TGTGCCAGCAGTTTGAAGGGGGAGACCCAGTACTTC
CASSLKGETQYF
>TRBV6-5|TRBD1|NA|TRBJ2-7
TGTGCCAGCAGAAGAAGGGACAGGGCATCCTACGAGCAGTACTTC
CASRRRDRASYEQYF
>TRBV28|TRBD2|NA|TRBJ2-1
TGTGCCAGCAGTGGACTAGTTTGGGGTGAGCAGTTCTTC
CASSGLVWGEQFF
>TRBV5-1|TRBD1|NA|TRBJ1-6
TGCGCCAGCAGCTGGGGGACAGCGAGTAATTCACCCCTCCACTTT
CASSWGTASNSPLHF
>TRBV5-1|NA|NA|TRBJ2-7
TGCGCCAGCAGCGCCCGGGACAACAGTCGGGACGAGCAGTACTTC
CASSARDNSRDEQYF
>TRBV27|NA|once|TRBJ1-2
TGTGCCAGCAGTTTTAAGGGGAACTATGGCTACACCTTC
CASSFKGNYGYTF
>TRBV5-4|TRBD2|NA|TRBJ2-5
TGTGCCAGCAGCCTACTAGCGGGAGGGTATCAAGAGACCCAGTACTTC
CASSLLAGGYQETQYF
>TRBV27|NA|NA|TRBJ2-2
TGTGCCAGCAGTTTTGGGGCGGGGTACGCCGGGGAGCTGTTTTTT
CASSFGAGYAGELFF
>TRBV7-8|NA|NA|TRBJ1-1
TGTGCCAGCAGCGGCCGGGTCCGGGACACTGAAGCTTTCTTT
CASSGRVRDTEAFF
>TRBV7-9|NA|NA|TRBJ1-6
TGTGCCAGCAGCTGGGGAACAGGGAGTAATTCACCCCTCCACTTT
CASSWGTGSNSPLHF
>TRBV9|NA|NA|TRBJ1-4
TGTGCCAGCAGCCGACAGGCGACTAATGAAAAACTGTTTTTT
CASSRQATNEKLFF
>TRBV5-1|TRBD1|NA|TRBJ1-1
TGCGCCAGCAGCTTGGGGGACAGGGGAAACACTGAAGCTTTCTTT
CASSLGDRGNTEAFF
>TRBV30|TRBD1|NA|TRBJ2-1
TGTGCCTGGACAACCGGGACAGGGGACAATGAGCAGTTCTTC
CAWTTGTGDNEQFF
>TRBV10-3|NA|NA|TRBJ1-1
TGTGCCATCAGTGAGTCATCCGGACATTACACTGAAGCTTTCTTT
CAISESSGHYTEAFF
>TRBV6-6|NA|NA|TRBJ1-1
TGTGCCAGCAGTTTCGGACAGAGGGGGGGATACACTGAAGCTTTCTTT
CASSFGQRGGYTEAFF
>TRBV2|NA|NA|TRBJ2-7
TGTGCCAGCAGTCCGCAGGGGATGGGTGTCGACGAGCAGTACTTC
CASSPQGMGVDEQYF
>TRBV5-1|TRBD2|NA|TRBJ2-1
TGCGCCAGCAGCGGGACTACGGGAGGCCCCTCTTACAATGAGCAGTTCTTC
CASSGTTGGPSYNEQFF
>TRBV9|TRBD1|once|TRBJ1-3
TGTGCCAGCAGCATGACAGGGATTCTGGACACCATATATTTT
CASSMTGILDTIYF